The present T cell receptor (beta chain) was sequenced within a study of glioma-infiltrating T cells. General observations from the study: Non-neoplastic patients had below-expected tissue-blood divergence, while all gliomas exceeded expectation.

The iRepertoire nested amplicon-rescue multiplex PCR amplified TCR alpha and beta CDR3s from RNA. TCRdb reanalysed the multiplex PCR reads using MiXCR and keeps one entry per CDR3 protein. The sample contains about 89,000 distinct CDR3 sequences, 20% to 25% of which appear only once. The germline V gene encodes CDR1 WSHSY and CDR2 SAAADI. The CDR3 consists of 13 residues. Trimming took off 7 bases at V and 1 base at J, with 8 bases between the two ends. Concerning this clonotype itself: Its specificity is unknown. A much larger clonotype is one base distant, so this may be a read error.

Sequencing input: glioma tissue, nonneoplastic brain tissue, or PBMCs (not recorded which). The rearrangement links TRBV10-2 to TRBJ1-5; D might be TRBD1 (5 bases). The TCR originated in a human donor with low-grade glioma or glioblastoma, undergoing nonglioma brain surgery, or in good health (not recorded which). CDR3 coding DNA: TGCGCCAGCAATAACAGGAGCAATCAGCCCCAGCATTTT. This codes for CASNNRSNQPQHF.